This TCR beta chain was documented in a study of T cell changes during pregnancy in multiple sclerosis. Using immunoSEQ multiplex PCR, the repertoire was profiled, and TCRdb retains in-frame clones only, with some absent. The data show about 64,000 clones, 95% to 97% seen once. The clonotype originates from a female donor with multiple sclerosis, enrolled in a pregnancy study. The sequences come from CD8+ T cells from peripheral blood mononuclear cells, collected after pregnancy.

The CDR3 DNA reads as TGTGCCAGCAGCCGTAGCGGGAGGGTGGTTGAGCAGTTCTTC. Translation gives CASSRSGRVVEQFF. The chain has TRBV14 and TRBJ2-1; 11 nucleotides line up with TRBD2. Germline V gene sequence: CDR1 SGHDN, CDR2 FVKESK. This CDR3 is 14 amino acids long. V lost 4 bases, J lost 9 bases, and 5 bases stayed unmatched.